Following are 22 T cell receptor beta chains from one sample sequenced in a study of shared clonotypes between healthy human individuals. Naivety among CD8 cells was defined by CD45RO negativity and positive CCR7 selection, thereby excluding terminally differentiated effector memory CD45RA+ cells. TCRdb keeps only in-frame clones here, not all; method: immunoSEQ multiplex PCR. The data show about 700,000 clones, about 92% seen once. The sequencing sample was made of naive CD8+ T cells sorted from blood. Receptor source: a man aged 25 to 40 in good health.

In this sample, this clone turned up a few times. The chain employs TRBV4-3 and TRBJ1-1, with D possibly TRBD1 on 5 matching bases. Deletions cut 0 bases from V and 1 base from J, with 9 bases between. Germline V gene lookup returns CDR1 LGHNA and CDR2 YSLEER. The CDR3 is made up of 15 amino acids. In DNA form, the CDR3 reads TGCGCCAGCAGCCAAGATGGGGCTCGGAACACTGAAGCTTTCTTT. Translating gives CASSQDGARNTEAFF.

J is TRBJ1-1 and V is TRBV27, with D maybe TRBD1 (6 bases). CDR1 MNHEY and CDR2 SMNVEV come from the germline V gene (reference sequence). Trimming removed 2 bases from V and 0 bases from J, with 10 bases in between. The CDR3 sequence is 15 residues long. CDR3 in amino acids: CASSLKDSLNTEAFF. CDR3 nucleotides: TGTGCCAGCAGTTTAAAGGACAGCTTGAACACTGAAGCTTTCTTT.

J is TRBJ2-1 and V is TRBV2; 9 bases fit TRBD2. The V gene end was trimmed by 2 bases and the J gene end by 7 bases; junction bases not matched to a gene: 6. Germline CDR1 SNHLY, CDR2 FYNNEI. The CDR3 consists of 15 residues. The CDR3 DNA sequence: TGTGCCAGCAGTGAATCACTAGCGGGTAAGAATGAGCAGTTCTTC. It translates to CASSESLAGKNEQFF.

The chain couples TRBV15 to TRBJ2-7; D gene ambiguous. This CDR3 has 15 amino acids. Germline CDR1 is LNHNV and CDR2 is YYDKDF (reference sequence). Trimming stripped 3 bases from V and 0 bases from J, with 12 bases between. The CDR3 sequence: CATSRLGGNSYEQYF. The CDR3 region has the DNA TGTGCCACCAGCAGGCTAGGTGGAAACTCCTACGAGCAGTACTTC.

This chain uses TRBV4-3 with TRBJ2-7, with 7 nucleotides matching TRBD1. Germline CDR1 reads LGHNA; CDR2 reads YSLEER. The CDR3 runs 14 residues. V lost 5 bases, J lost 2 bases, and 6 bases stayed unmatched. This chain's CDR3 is CASSGTGEPYEQYF. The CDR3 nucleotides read TGCGCCAGCAGCGGAACAGGGGAACCCTACGAGCAGTACTTC.

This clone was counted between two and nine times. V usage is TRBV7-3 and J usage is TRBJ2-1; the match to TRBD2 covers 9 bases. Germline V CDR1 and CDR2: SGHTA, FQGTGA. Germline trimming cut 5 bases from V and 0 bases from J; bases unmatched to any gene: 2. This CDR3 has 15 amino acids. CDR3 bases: TGTGCCAGCAGCCCGACTAGCGGCTCCTACAATGAGCAGTTCTTC. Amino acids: CASSPTSGSYNEQFF. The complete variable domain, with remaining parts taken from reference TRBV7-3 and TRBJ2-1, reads GAGVSQTPSNKVTEKGKYVELRCDPISGHTALYWYRQSLGQGPEFLIYFQGTGAADDSGLPNDRFFAVRPEGSVSTLKIQRTERGDSAVYLCASSPTSGSYNEQFFGPGTRLTVL.

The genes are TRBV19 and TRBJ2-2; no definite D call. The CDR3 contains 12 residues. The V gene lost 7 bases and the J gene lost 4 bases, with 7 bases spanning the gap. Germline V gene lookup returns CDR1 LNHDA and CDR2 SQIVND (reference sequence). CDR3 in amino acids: CASIRPTGELFF. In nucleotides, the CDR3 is TGTGCCAGTATCCGTCCCACCGGGGAGCTGTTTTTT.

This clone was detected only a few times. The DNA for the CDR3 is TGTGCCAGCAGTGGCGGGGGAAACTATGGCTACACCTTC. It is translated as CASSGGGNYGYTF. The gene calls are TRBV2 and TRBJ1-2, with D perhaps matching TRBD1 (5 bases). This CDR3 has 13 residues. The germline V gene encodes CDR1 SNHLY and CDR2 FYNNEI. The ends were cut back, 4 bases at V and 2 bases at J, with 8 bases in the middle.

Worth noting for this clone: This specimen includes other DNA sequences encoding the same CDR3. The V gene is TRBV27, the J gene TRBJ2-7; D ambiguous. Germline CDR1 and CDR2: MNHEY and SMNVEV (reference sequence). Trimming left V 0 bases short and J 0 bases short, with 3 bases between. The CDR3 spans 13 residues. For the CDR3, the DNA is TGTGCCAGCAGTTTATCGGTCTCCTACGAGCAGTACTTC. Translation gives CASSLSVSYEQYF.

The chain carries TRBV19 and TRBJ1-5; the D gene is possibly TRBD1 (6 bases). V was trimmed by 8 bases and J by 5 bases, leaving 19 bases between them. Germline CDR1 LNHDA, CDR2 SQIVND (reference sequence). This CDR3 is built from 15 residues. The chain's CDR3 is CASDGGGRIDQPQHF. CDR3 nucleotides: TGTGCCAGTGATGGGGGGGGCAGGATAGATCAGCCCCAGCATTTT.

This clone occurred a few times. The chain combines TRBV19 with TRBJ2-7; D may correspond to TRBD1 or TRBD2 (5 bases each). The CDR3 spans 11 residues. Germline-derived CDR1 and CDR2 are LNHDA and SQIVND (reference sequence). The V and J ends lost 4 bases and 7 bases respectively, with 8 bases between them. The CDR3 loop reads CASSTGPEQYF. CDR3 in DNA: TGTGCCAGTAGTACGGGACCTGAGCAGTACTTC.

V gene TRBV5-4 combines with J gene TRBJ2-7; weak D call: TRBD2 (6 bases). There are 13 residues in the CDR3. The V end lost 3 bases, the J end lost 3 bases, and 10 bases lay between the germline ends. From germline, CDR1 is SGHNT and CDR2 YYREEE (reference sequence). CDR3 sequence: CASSSRGDYEQYF. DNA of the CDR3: TGTGCCAGCAGCTCGCGGGGAGACTACGAGCAGTACTTC.

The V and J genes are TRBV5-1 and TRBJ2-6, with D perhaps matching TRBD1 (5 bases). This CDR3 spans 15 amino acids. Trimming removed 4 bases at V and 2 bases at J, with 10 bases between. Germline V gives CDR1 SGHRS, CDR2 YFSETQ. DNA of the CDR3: TGCGCCAGCAGCCGTAGGGGAACTGGGGCCAACGTCCTGACTTTC. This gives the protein CASSRRGTGANVLTF.

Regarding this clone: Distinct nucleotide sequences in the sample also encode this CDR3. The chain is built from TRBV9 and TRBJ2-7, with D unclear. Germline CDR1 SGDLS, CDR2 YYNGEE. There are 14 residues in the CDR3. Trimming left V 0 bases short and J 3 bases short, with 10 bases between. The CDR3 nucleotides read TGTGCCAGCAGCGTAGATGGCCCAGGCTACGAGCAGTACTTC. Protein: CASSVDGPGYEQYF.

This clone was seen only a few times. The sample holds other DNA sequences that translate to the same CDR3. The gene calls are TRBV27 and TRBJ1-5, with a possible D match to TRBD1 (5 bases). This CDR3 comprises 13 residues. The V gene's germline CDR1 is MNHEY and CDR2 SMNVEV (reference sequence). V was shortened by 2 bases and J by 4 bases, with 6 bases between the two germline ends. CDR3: CASSLQGNQPQHF. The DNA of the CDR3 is TGTGCCAGCAGTTTACAGGGTAATCAGCCCCAGCATTTT.

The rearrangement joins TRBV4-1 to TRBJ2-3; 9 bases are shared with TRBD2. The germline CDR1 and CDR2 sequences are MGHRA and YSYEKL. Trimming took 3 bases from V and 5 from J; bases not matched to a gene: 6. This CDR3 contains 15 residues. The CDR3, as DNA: TGCGCCAGCAGCCACCAGCGGGAGGAGGTAGATACGCAGTATTTT. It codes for CASSHQREEVDTQYF.

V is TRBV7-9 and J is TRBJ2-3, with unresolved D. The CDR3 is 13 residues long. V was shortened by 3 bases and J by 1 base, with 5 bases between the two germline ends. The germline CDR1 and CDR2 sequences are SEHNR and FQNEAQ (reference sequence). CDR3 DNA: TGTGCCAGCAGCTTTGGGGGCACAGATACGCAGTATTTT. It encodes CASSFGGTDTQYF.

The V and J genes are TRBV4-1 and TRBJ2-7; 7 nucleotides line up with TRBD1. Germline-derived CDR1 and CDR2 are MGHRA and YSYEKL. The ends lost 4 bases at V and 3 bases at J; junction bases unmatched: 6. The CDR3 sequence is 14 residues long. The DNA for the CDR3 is TGCGCCAGCAGCCTCGGGACAGACGTCTACGAGCAGTACTTC. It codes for CASSLGTDVYEQYF.

CDR3 nucleotide sequence: TGTGCCAGCAGCGTAGAGGGGCAGGGACCAGATACGCAGTATTTT. Protein sequence: CASSVEGQGPDTQYF. The J gene is TRBJ2-3, the V gene TRBV9; D is possibly TRBD1 or TRBD2 (5 bases each). The CDR3 length is 15 residues. V was pared by 0 bases and J by 4 bases, with 12 bases between. Germline V gives CDR1 SGDLS, CDR2 YYNGEE.

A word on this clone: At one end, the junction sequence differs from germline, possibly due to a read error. CDR3 region: CASSLKTQSSYEQYF. CDR3 nucleotide sequence: TGTGCCAGCAGCTTGAAGACTCAAAGCTCCTACGAGCAGTACTTC. V is TRBV5-3 and J is TRBJ2-7; unclear D gene. TRBV5-3 is classed as an ORF, of uncertain function. The CDR3 is 15 residues long.

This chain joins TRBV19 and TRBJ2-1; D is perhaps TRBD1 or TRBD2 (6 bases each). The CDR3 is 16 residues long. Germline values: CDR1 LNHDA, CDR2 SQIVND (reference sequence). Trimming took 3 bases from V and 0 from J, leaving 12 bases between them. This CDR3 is CASSIPGASSYNEQFF. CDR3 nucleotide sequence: TGTGCCAGTAGTATTCCGGGGGCAAGCTCCTACAATGAGCAGTTCTTC.

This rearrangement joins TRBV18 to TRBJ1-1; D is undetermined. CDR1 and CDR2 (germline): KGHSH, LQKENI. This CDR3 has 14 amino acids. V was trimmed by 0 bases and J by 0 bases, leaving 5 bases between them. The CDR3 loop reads CASSPPAVNTEAFF. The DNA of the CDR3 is TGTGCCAGCTCACCACCAGCGGTGAACACTGAAGCTTTCTTT.